The T cell receptor (beta chain) under discussion was sequenced for a study of CD8 T cells in ankylosing spondylitis. Study outcomes and limitations: Characteristic, it appeared, of ankylosing spondylitis blood was a TCR beta motif of roughly eight highly homologous variants. Past studies reported some motif variants in reactive arthritis synovial fluid and blood.

On this clonotype itself: The antigen is unknown.

TCRdb processed the 5' RACE reads anew with MiXCR; each CDR3 protein has one entry. The top ten hold approximately 4.4% of the sample, which has nearly 250,000 distinct CDR3 sequences, 30% to 40% seen once. The germline CDR1 and CDR2 sequences are SQVTM and ANQGSEA. The V end was cut by 8 bases, the J end by 4 bases, with 14 bases between. CDR3 length equals 13 residues. The V call is TRBV29-1, the J call TRBJ2-2; no definite D call. The clonotype comes from a male donor with ankylosing spondylitis or in good health (not recorded which). Sequenced sample: blood, either unsorted or a sorted T cell fraction (not recorded which). The CDR3 reads CSPPGGFTGELFF. The DNA of the CDR3 is TGCAGCCCCCCGGGTGGCTTCACCGGGGAGCTGTTTTTT.